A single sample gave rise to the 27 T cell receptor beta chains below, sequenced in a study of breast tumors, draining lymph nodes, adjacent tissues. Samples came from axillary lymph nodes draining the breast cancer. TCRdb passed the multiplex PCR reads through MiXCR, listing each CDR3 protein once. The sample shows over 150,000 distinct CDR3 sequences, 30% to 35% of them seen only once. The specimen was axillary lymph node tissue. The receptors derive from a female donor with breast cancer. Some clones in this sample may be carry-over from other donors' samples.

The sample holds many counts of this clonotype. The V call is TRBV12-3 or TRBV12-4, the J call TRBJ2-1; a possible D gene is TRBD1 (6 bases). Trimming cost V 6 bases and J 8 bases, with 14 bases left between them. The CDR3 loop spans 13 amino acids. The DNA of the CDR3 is TGTGCCAGCAGCCCGACAGGCGCGGATGAGCAGTTCTTC. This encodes CASSPTGADEQFF.

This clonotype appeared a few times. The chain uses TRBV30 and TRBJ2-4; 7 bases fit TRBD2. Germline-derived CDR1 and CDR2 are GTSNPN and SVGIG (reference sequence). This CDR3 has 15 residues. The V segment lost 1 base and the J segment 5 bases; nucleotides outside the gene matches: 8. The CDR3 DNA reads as TGTGCCTGGAGTGACCGGGGACTATTCCAAAACATTCAGTACTTC. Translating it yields CAWSDRGLFQNIQYF.

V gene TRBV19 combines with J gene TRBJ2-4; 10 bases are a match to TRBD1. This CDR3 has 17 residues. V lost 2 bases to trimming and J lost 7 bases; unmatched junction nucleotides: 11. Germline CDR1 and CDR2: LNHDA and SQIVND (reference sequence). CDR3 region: CASSISASGQGRNIQYF. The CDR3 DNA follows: TGTGCCAGTAGTATATCCGCCTCGGGACAGGGGCGGAACATTCAGTACTTC. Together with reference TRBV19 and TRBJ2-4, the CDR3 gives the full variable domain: DGGITQSPKYLFRKEGQNVTLSCEQNLNHDAMYWYRQDPGQGLRLIYYSQIVNDFQKGDIAEGYSVSREKKESFPLTVTSAQKNPTAFYLCASSISASGQGRNIQYFGAGTRLSVL.

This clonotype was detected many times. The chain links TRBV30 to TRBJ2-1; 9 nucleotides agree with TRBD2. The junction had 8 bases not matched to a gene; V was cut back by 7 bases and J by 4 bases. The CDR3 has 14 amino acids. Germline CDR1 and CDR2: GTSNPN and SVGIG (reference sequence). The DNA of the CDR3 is TGTGCCTCTCAGGGACTAGCCAGATACAATGAGCAGTTCTTC. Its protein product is CASQGLARYNEQFF.

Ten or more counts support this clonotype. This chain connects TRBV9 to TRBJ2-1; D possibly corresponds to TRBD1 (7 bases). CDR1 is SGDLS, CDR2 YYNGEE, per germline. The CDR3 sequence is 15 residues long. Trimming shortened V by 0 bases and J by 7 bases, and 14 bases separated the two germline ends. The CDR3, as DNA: TGTGCCAGCAGCGTAGGGGCAGGGGGGAATAATGAGCAGTTCTTC. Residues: CASSVGAGGNNEQFF.

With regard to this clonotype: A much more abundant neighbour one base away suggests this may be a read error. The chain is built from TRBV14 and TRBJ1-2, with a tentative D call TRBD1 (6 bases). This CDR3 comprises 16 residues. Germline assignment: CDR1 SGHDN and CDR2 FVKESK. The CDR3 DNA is TGTGCCAGCAGTCGTATCACGGGGGGCACCAACTATGCCTACACCTTC. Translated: CASSRITGGTNYAYTF.

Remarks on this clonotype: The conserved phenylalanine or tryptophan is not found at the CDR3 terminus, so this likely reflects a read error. Written as DNA, the CDR3 is TGTGCCAGCACCCCTGGGCTGAGCTCTGGGGCCAACGCCCTGACTTCC. Amino acids: CASTPGLSSGANALTS. The chain is built from TRBV9 and TRBJ2-6; D perhaps matches TRBD1 (5 bases). The CDR3 totals 16 residues. Germline-derived CDR1 and CDR2 are SGDLS and YYNGEE.

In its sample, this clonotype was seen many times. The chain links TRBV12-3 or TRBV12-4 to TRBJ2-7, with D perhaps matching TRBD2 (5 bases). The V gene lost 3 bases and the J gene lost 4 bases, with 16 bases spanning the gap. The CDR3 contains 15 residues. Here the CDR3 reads CASSLSGSWRYEQYF. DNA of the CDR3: TGTGCCAGCAGTTTGAGTGGGAGCTGGAGATACGAGCAGTACTTC.

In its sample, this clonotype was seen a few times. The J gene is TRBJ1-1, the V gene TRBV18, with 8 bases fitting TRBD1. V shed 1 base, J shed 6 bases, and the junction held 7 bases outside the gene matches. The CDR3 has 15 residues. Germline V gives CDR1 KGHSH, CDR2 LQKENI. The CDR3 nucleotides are TGTGCCAGCTCACCACAACAGGGGGAGGACGCTGAAGCTTTCTTT. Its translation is CASSPQQGEDAEAFF.

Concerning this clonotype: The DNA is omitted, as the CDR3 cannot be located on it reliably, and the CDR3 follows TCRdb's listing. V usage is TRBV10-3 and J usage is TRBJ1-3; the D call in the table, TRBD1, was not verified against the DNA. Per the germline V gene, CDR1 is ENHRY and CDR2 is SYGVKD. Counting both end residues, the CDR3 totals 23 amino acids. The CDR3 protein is CAISGLSPYEQYFGPGFGNTIYF.

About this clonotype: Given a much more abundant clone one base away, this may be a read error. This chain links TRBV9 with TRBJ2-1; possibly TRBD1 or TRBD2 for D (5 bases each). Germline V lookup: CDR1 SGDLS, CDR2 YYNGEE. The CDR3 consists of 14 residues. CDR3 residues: CASSPRGVDNEQSF. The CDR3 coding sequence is TGTGCCAGCAGCCCGAGAGGGGTCGACAATGAGCAGTCCTTC.

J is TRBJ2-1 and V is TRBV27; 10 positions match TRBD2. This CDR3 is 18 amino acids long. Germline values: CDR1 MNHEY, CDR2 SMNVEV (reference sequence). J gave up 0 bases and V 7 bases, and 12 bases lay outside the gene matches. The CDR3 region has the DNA TGTGCCAGCAAGACAAGCGGGGGGGATTGGAGCTCCTACAATGAGCAGTTCTTC. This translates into CASKTSGGDWSSYNEQFF.

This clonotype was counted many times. For the CDR3, the DNA is TGTGCCAGCAGCTTAGGGGAAGATAATATGCAGTTCTTC. It codes for CASSLGEDNMQFF. The chain employs TRBV7-9 and TRBJ2-1; D remains unclear. Trimming pared 1 base from V and 12 bases from J, leaving 13 bases between. Germline loops: CDR1 SEHNR, CDR2 FQNEAQ (reference sequence). CDR3 length: 13 amino acids.

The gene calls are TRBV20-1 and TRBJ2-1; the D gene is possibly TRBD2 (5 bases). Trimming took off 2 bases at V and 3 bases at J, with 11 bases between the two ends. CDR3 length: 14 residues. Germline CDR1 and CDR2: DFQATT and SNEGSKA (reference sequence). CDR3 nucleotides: TGCAGTGCTAGACTCCCCGGGGACTACAATGAGCAGTTCTTC. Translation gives CSARLPGDYNEQFF.

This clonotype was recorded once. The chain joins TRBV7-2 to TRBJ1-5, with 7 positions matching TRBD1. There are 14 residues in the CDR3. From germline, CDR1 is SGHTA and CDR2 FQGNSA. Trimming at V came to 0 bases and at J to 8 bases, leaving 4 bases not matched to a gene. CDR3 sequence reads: CASSLARTGEPQHF. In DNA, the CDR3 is TGTGCCAGCAGCTTAGCGCGAACAGGGGAGCCCCAGCATTTT.

CDR3 sequence reads: CATSASSLEGYRNYGYTF. The CDR3 coding sequence is TGTGCCACCAGTGCCAGCAGCTTGGAGGGTTACAGAAACTATGGCTACACCTTC. The rearrangement uses TRBV24-1 and TRBJ1-2; no clear D. The CDR3 extends over 18 amino acids. Germline CDR1 KGHDR, CDR2 SFDVKD. Trimming stripped 5 bases from V and 2 bases from J, with 23 bases between.

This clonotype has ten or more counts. The CDR3 sequence is CASSLVGGSGIDEQFF. CDR3 DNA sequence: TGTGCCAGCAGCTTAGTCGGGGGGAGCGGTATCGATGAGCAGTTCTTC. The rearrangement uses TRBV11-2 and TRBJ2-1, with TRBD2 identical over 7 bases. Germline assignment: CDR1 SGHAT and CDR2 FQNNGV. V shed 1 base and J 8 bases; nucleotides not matched to a gene: 11. The CDR3 has 16 amino acids.

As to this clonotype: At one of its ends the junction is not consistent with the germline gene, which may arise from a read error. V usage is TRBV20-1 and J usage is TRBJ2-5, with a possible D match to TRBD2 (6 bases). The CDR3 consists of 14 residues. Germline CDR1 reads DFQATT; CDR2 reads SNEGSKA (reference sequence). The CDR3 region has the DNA TGCAGTGCTAGAGCTGGGACTGGTCAAGCGACCCAGTACTTC. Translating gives CSARAGTGQATQYF.

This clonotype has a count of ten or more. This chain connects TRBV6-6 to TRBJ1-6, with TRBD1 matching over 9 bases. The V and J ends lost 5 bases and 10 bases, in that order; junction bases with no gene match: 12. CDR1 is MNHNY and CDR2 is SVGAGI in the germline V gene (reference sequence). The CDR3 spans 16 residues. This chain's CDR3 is CASSKTGGALGSPLHF. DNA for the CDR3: TGTGCCAGCAGTAAAACAGGGGGCGCTTTGGGATCACCCCTCCACTTT.

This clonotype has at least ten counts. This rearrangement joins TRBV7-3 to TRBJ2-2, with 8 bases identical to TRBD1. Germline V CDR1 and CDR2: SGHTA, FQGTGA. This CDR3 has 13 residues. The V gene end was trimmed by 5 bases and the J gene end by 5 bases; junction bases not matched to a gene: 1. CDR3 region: CASSRQGTGELFF. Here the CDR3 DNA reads TGTGCCAGCAGCCGACAGGGGACCGGGGAGCTGTTTTTT.

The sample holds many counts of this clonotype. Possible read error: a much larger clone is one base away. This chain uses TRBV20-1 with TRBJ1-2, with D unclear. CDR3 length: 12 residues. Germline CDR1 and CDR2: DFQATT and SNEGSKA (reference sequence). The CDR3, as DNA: TGCAGTGCTAGTTTGCAGCACTATGGCTCCACCTTC. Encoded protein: CSASLQHYGSTF.

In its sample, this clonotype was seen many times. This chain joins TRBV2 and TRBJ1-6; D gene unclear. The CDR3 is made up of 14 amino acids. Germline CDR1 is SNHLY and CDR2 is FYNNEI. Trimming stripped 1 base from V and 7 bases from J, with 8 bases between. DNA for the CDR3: TGTGCCAGCAGTGAAGGGCAGATCAATTCACCCCTCCACTTT. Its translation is CASSEGQINSPLHF.

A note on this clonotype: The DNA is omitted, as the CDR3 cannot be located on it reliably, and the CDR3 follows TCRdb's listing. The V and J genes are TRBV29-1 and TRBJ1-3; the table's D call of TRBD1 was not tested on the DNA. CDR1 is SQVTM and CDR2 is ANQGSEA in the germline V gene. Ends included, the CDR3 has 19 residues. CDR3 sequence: CSVRTQGYEQYFGPGTIYF.

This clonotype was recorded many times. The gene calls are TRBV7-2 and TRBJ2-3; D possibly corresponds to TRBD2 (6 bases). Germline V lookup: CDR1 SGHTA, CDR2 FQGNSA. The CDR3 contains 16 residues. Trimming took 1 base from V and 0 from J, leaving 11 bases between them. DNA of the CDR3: TGTGCCAGCAGCTTAGGTAGCGGAGCTAGCACAGATACGCAGTATTTT. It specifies CASSLGSGASTDTQYF.

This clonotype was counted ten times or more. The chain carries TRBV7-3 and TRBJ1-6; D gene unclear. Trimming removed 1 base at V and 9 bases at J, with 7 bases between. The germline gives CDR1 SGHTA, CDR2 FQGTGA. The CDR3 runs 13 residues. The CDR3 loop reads CASSLSLGSPLHF. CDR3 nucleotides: TGTGCCAGCAGCTTAAGTTTAGGTTCACCCCTCCACTTT.

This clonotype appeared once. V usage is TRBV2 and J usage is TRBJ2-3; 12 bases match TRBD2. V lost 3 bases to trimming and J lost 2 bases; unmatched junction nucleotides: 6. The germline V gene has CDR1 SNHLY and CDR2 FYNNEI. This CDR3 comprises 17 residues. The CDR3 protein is CASSEGLAGGPTDTQYF. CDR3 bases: TGTGCCAGCAGTGAGGGGCTAGCGGGAGGGCCCACAGATACGCAGTATTTT.

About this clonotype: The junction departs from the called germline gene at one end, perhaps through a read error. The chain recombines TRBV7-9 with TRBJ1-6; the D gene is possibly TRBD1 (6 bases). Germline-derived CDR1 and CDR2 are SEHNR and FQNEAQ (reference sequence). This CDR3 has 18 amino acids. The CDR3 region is CASSLGGTRYGYDSPLHF. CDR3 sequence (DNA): TGTGCCAGCAGCTTAGGAGGGACACGGTATGGCTATGATTCACCCCTCCACTTT.